One T cell receptor (beta chain) is described in this entry. Its specificity is not known. This sample is part of a study of breast tumors, draining lymph nodes, adjacent tissues. General study findings and limits: Tumors had less TCR diversity than lymph nodes, more than nontumor tissue. Luminal-like breast cancer showed significantly higher tumor–nontumor repertoire similarity than basal-like. That most tumor T cells come from lymph nodes remained unproven. The data were judged consistent with most tumor T cells coming from lymph node and expanding in tumor.

Trimming left V 2 bases short and J 1 base short, with 14 bases between. Germline CDR1 reads MDHEN; CDR2 reads SYDVKM. The CDR3 has 16 residues. The lymph nodes were axillary draining lymph nodes from breast cancer patients. TCRdb fed the multiplex PCR reads into MiXCR, producing one record per CDR3 protein. The sample has about 180,000 distinct CDR3 sequences; 33% are singletons. The clonotype comes from a female donor with breast cancer. Some clones in this sample may be carry-over from other donors' samples. Sequenced input: axillary lymph node tissue. This chain connects TRBV28 to TRBJ2-5, with D possibly TRBD2 on 5 matching bases. The DNA of the CDR3 is TGTGCCAGCAGTTTACCGTGGGAGAAACGCCAAGAGACCCAGTACTTC. It codes for CASSLPWEKRQETQYF. Full variable domain (rest looked up from reference TRBV28 and TRBJ2-5): DVKVTQSSRYLVKRTGEKVFLECVQDMDHENMFWYRQDPGLGLRLIYFSYDVKMKEKGDIPEGYSVSREKKERFSLILESASTNQTSMYLCASSLPWEKRQETQYFGPGTRLLVL.